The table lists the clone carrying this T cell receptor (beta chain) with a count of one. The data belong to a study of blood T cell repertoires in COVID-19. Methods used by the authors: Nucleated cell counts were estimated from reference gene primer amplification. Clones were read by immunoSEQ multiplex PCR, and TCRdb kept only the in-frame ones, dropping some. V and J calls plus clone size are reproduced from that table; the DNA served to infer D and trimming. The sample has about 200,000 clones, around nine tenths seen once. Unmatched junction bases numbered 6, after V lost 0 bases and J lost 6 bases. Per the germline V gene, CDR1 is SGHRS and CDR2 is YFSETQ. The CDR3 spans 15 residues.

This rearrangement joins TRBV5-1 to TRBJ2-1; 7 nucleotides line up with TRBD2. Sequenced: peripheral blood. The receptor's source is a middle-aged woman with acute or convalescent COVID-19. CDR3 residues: CASSLGLASGNEQFF. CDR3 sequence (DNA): TGCGCCAGCAGCTTGGGTCTAGCTAGCGGCAATGAGCAGTTCTTC.